This T cell receptor beta chain stems from a study of CD8 T cells in ankylosing spondylitis. Study-wide results and limits: Matched ankylosing spondylitis synovial fluid reportedly contained a significantly enriched population of disease-linked clones. Disease-linked clones bore a CD8+ phenotype, appearing relatively rarely in peripheral blood. Earlier authors reported some of these motif variants in reactive arthritis synovial fluid and blood.

Preparation of TCR beta libraries was done by quantitative 5'-RACE with molecular barcodes. One entry per CDR3 protein, called by TCRdb with MiXCR from the 5' RACE reads. The data contain hundreds of thousands of distinct CDR3 sequences, 8% to 9.5% of them singletons. The CDR3 is made up of 14 amino acids. Germline lookup yields CDR1 SEHNR and CDR2 FQNEAQ (reference sequence). V gave up 6 bases and J gave up 1 base, with 11 bases separating them. In this sample, this clonotype turned up a few times. Its specificity is unknown. The V and J genes are TRBV7-9 and TRBJ2-3; no clear D gene. The source of this sequence is a male donor with ankylosing spondylitis or in good health (not recorded which). Sequenced material: blood, either unsorted or a sorted T cell fraction (not recorded which). CDR3 sequence (DNA): TGTGCCAGCAGTACCCGGGTGGGCACAGATACGCAGTATTTT. This translates into CASSTRVGTDTQYF.